These 18 T cell receptor beta chains were sequenced from one sample in a study of PD-L1 blockade in urothelial cancer. Sequencing used immunoSEQ multiplex PCR; TCRdb keeps in-frame clones, though not all of them. Seen here are tens of thousands of clones, approximately 80% observed once, and the top ten hold 6.8%. Sample time point: pretreatment peripheral blood. The starting material was PBMCs, obtained around atezolizumab (anti-PD-L1) treatment. These receptors came from a man between 60 and 75 years old with urothelial cancer.

V gene TRBV19 combines with J gene TRBJ2-5, with TRBD1 identical over 9 bases. Germline V CDR1 and CDR2: LNHDA, SQIVND (reference sequence). The length of the CDR3 is 14 residues. The V segment lost 5 bases and the J segment 5 bases; nucleotides outside the gene matches: 6. CDR3 nucleotides: TGTGCCAGTAGTCCACAGGGGGCGAGTGAGACCCAGTACTTC. Translation gives CASSPQGASETQYF.

The chain links TRBV2 to TRBJ2-3; no clear D gene. Trimming cost V 4 bases and J 1 base, with 12 bases left between them. The V gene's germline CDR1 is SNHLY and CDR2 FYNNEI. The CDR3 extends over 15 amino acids. The CDR3 sequence is CASSADSFGTDTQYF. The CDR3 DNA reads as TGTGCCAGCAGTGCCGACTCCTTTGGCACAGATACGCAGTATTTT.

The gene calls are TRBV7-3 and TRBJ1-1; D call uncertain. Germline lookup yields CDR1 SGHTA and CDR2 FQGTGA. CDR3 size: 13 residues. The germline V and J ends were trimmed by 6 bases and 0 bases, with 8 bases remaining between them. The CDR3 loop is CASRLQMNTEAFF. The CDR3 nucleotides are TGTGCCAGCAGGCTACAGATGAACACTGAAGCTTTCTTT.

CDR3 DNA sequence: TGTGCCAGCAGCCCGGGACAGGCGCTGGGGCTGTTTTTT. Amino acids: CASSPGQALGLFF. The chain employs TRBV7-2 and TRBJ2-2; TRBD1 agrees at 8 bases. From germline, CDR1 is SGHTA and CDR2 FQGNSA. The CDR3 length is 13 residues. After removal of 5 bases from V and 13 bases from J, the junction contained 9 bases not matched to a gene.

The J gene is TRBJ2-2, the V gene TRBV11-2, with D possibly being TRBD2 (5 bases). The CDR3 has 13 amino acids. Per germline, CDR1 SGHAT and CDR2 FQNNGV. Trimming took off 3 bases at V and 4 bases at J, with 6 bases between the two ends. The CDR3 region has the DNA TGTGCCAGCAGCTTCCTAGCCACCGGGGAGCTGTTTTTT. Protein sequence: CASSFLATGELFF.

The chain carries TRBV6-6 and TRBJ2-5; D possibly corresponds to TRBD2 (6 bases). The germline V and J ends were trimmed by 3 bases and 4 bases, with 15 bases remaining between them. This CDR3 region has 15 residues. Germline loops: CDR1 MNHNY, CDR2 SVGAGI (reference sequence). The DNA of the CDR3 is TGTGCCAGCAGTTATGAGGGAGGAATAGGAGAGACCCAGTACTTC. It encodes CASSYEGGIGETQYF.

V is TRBV5-1 and J is TRBJ2-7; TRBD2 matches at 7 bases. The CDR3 contains 12 residues. In germline, CDR1 is SGHRS, CDR2 YFSETQ. Unmatched junction bases numbered 4, after V lost 4 bases and J lost 6 bases. In DNA, the CDR3 is TGCGCCAGCAGCCCGGGGGGTCCCGAGCAGTACTTC. It codes for CASSPGGPEQYF.

The rearrangement links TRBV5-6 to TRBJ1-5, with D possibly TRBD1 on 5 matching bases. This CDR3 is built from 14 residues. Trimming removed 0 bases from V and 4 bases from J, with 8 bases in between. Germline loops: CDR1 SGHDT, CDR2 YYEEEE. In nucleotides, the CDR3 is TGTGCCAGCAGCTTGGGCGGGGGTAATCAGCCCCAGCATTTT. Its translation is CASSLGGGNQPQHF.

The J gene is TRBJ2-3, the V gene TRBV6-1; 8 nucleotides match TRBD2. The CDR3 covers 16 residues. Germline lookup yields CDR1 MNHNS and CDR2 SASEGT. V was pared by 3 bases and J by 0 bases, with 5 bases of the junction left unmatched. The CDR3 bases are TGTGCCAGCAGTGACGTAGCGGGGAAAAGCACAGATACGCAGTATTTT. This codes for CASSDVAGKSTDTQYF.

This chain uses TRBV7-6 with TRBJ2-7; 10 bases agree with TRBD1. J was trimmed by 3 bases and V by 4 bases; bases with no gene match: 3. Germline V gene lookup returns CDR1 SGHVS and CDR2 FNYEAQ. This CDR3 is built from 14 residues. The CDR3 coding sequence is TGTGCCAGCAGCTCGGGACAGGGGTACTACGAGCAGTACTTC. It is translated as CASSSGQGYYEQYF. The complete variable domain, with remaining parts taken from reference TRBV7-6 and TRBJ2-7, reads GAGVSQSPRYKVTKRGQDVALRCDPISGHVSLYWYRQALGQGPEFLTYFNYEAQQDKSGLPNDRFSAERPEGSISTLTIQRTEQRDSAMYRCASSSGQGYYEQYFGPGTRLTVT.

The J gene is TRBJ1-1, the V gene TRBV29-1; 7 bases align to TRBD1. Germline CDR1 is SQVTM and CDR2 is ANQGSEA. Trimming at V came to 6 bases and at J to 3 bases, leaving 13 bases not matched to a gene. The CDR3 runs 15 residues. The CDR3 bases are TGCAGCGTAAATACACTGGACAGGACCTACACTGAAGCTTTCTTT. Its translation is CSVNTLDRTYTEAFF.

The chain joins TRBV18 to TRBJ1-2, with D unresolved. Germline lookup yields CDR1 KGHSH and CDR2 LQKENI. CDR3 size: 14 residues. V lost 0 bases and J 4 bases, leaving 9 bases between the germline ends. CDR3: CASSPPTSGYGYTF. The CDR3 DNA is TGTGCCAGCTCACCACCTACGAGCGGCTATGGCTACACCTTC.

This clone was seen a handful of times. The chain recombines TRBV7-9 with TRBJ2-5; D may be TRBD2 (6 bases). Germline CDR1 and CDR2: SEHNR and FQNEAQ (reference sequence). CDR3 length: 14 amino acids. Trimming removed 3 bases at V and 1 base at J, with 9 bases between. The CDR3 bases are TGTGCCAGCAGCTTTCCGGGGGTCCAAGAGACCCAGTACTTC. It yields the protein CASSFPGVQETQYF.

The chain carries TRBV7-9 and TRBJ2-7; TRBD2 might be the D (5 bases). Looked up from germline, CDR1 is SEHNR and CDR2 is FQNEAQ (reference sequence). The length of the CDR3 is 14 residues. The V and J ends lost 5 bases and 3 bases respectively, with 14 bases between them. Here the CDR3 reads CASSPLGPNYEQYF. The CDR3, as DNA: TGTGCCAGCAGCCCACTAGGACCCAACTACGAGCAGTACTTC.

In DNA, the CDR3 is TGCAGCGTTGAGATCGGGACAGGGGCTTACAATGAGCAGTTCTTC. Amino acid sequence: CSVEIGTGAYNEQFF. The genes are TRBV29-1 and TRBJ2-1; 10 positions match TRBD1. Germline CDR1 reads SQVTM; CDR2 reads ANQGSEA. V lost 3 bases and J lost 4; bases outside the gene matches: 6. The CDR3 loop spans 15 amino acids.

This chain links TRBV6-5 with TRBJ1-1, with D possibly TRBD1 on 5 matching bases. V was cut by 0 bases and J by 5 bases, with 13 bases left in between. This CDR3 comprises 15 residues. Germline lookup yields CDR1 MNHEY and CDR2 SVGAGI. CDR3 in amino acids: CASSYSQGFGTEAFF. CDR3 coding DNA: TGTGCCAGCAGTTACTCTCAGGGTTTTGGAACTGAAGCTTTCTTT.

This clone was picked up one time. The rearrangement joins TRBV10-3 to TRBJ2-5; TRBD1 matches at 7 bases. CDR3 length: 13 residues. The germline gives CDR1 ENHRY, CDR2 SYGVKD. The V segment lost 6 bases and the J segment 5 bases; nucleotides outside the gene matches: 6. The CDR3 DNA follows: TGTGCCATCAGCAGGGGGTCGGAGGAGACCCAGTACTTC. Its translation: CAISRGSEETQYF.

The chain couples TRBV7-8 to TRBJ2-5; 7 nucleotides align to TRBD2. The CDR3 loop spans 14 amino acids. Trimming cost V 5 bases and J 7 bases; bases outside gene matches: 10. In germline, CDR1 is SGHVS, CDR2 FQNEAQ. The CDR3 DNA follows: TGTGCCAGCAGCCGGGAGGCTAACCAGGGGACCCAGTACTTC. This gives the protein CASSREANQGTQYF.